This T cell receptor (beta chain) comes out of a study of T cells in Graves' hyperthyroidism and ophthalmopathy. TCR beta CDR3 region amplification was performed from RNA transcripts. When the TCR CDR3 underwent first-round RT-PCR, the HTBI primer set was used. Each CDR3 protein is one row after TCRdb ran MiXCR on the multiplex PCR reads. The sample has a few hundred thousand distinct CDR3 sequences; 15% are singletons. There are a few counts of this clonotype. The antigen is undetermined. An approximately 10 ml volume of fresh peripheral blood provided the PBMCs. The CDR3 covers 13 residues. The V gene lost 7 bases and the J gene lost 4 bases, with 13 bases spanning the gap. Per the germline V gene, CDR1 is MDHEN and CDR2 is SYDVKM. Study-wide results and caveats: Most expanded thyroid clonotypes above 0.001 also appeared in blood.

The TCR comes from a woman aged 30 to 39 with Graves' hyperthyroidism. The chain couples TRBV28 to TRBJ1-1; D unresolved. Sequenced material: blood. The CDR3 sequence is CASNTRGFTEAFF. The CDR3 nucleotides are TGTGCCAGCAACACCCGGGGTTTCACTGAAGCTTTCTTT.